These 5 T cell receptor beta chains originate from one sample sequenced in a study of cytomegalovirus exposure and HLA in healthy donors. The PCR contained 60 Vbeta and 13 Jbeta primers. Sequencing was performed with immunoSEQ multiplex PCR; in TCRdb, only in-frame clones are kept and a portion is missing. The sample has roughly 100,000 clones; approximately 77% are singletons. The source material was PBMCs. The source of these receptors is a male donor in good health and CMV-seropositive.

About this clone itself: The junction shows a germline mismatch at one end, possibly a read error. The V call is TRBV20-1, the J call TRBJ1-1; D is uncertain. CDR1 and CDR2 (germline): DFQATT, SNEGSKA (reference sequence). The CDR3 runs to 11 residues. In DNA form, the CDR3 reads TGCAGTGCTAGAGGGGAGTCCCGCCCATCCTTT. Translating it yields CSARGESRPSF.

The chain uses TRBV21-1 and TRBJ2-2; the table's D call TRBD2 went unverified against the DNA. TRBV21-1 is a documented pseudogene. There are 18 residues in the CDR3. Written as DNA, the CDR3 is TGTGCCAGCAGCCAGGGGGTAGCGGGAGTGAGAAACACCGGGGAGCTGTTTTTT. Its protein product is CASSQGVAGVRNTGELFF.

The rearrangement joins TRBV7-8 to TRBJ2-5; 11 nucleotides line up with TRBD2. Germline CDR1 is SGHVS and CDR2 is FQNEAQ. The V segment lost 5 bases and the J segment 2 bases; nucleotides outside the gene matches: 10. The CDR3 is made up of 17 amino acids. The CDR3, as DNA: TGTGCCAGCAGCCCCCACGGGGGACTAGCGGTTCAAGAGACCCAGTACTTC. This translates into CASSPHGGLAVQETQYF.

V is TRBV7-9 and J is TRBJ2-5, with D possibly TRBD1 on 6 matching bases. The length of the CDR3 is 14 residues. The germline V gene has CDR1 SEHNR and CDR2 FQNEAQ (reference sequence). With 3 bases removed from V and 3 bases from J, the gap between germline ends came to 11 bases. The CDR3 sequence is CASSFKNREETQYF. The CDR3 DNA reads TGTGCCAGCAGCTTCAAGAACAGGGAAGAGACCCAGTACTTC.

This chain connects TRBV28 to TRBJ1-4; possible D gene TRBD1, 5 bases. Germline V lookup: CDR1 MDHEN, CDR2 SYDVKM. The CDR3 is 15 amino acids. The V gene lost 3 bases and the J gene lost 10 bases, with 18 bases spanning the gap. This chain's CDR3 is CASSFQGASRGKLFF. Written as DNA, the CDR3 is TGTGCCAGCAGTTTCCAGGGTGCCAGTCGCGGAAAACTGTTTTTT.